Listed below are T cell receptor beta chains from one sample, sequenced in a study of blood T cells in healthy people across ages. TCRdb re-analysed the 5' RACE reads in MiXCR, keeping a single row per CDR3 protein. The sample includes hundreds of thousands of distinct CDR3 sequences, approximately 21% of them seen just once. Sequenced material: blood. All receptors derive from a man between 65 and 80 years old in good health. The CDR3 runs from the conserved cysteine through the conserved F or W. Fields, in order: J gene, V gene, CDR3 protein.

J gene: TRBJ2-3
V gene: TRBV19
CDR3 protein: CASTRDRGTDTQYF

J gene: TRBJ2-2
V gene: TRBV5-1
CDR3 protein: CASSLGGLAGANTGELFF

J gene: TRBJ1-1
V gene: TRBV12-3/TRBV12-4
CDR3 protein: CASSFAMNTEAFF

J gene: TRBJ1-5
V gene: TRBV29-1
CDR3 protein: CSVEEAGGGKQPQHF

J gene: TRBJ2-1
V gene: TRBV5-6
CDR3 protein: CASSLRWGNEQFF

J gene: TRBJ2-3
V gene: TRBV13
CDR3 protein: CASSSKTGQATDTQYF

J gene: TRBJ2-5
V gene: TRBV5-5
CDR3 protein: CASSFHHLYQETQYF

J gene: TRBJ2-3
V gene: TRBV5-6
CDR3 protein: CASSLRSGNSDTQYF

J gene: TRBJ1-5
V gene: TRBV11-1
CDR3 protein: CASSLEGRNQPQHF

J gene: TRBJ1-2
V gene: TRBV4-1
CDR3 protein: CASSQGSGIGYTF

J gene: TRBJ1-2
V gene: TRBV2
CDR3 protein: CASSKTGGTYGYTF

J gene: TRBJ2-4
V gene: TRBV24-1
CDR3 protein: CATSDNKDRAHIQYF

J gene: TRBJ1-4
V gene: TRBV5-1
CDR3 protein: CASSLWQGDEKLFF

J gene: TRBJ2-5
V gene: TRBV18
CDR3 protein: CASPPGMESETQYF

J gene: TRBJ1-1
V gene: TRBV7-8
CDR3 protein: CASSSTVGTEALF

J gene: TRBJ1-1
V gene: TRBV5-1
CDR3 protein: CASSLGSYVNTEAFF

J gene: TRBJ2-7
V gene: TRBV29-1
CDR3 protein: CSVEIRDSASYEQYF

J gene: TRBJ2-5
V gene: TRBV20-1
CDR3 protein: CSARDGGATEETQYF

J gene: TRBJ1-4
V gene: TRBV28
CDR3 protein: CASSLPVNEKLFF

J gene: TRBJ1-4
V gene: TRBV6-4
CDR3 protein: CASPLGVRRNEKLFF

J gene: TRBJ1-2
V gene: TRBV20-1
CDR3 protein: CSAAFMGDYGYTF

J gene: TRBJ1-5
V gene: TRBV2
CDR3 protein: CASSSRGVYSNQPQHF

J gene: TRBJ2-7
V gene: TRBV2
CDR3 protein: CASTETSYEQYF

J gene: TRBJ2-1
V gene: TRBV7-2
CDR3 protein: CASSFLGRVDEQFF

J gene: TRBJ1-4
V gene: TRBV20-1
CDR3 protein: CSADKVDRNEKLFF

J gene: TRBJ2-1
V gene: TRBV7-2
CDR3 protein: CASSSRGAGENEQFF

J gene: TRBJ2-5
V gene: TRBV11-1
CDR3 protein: CASSLEGLQETQYF

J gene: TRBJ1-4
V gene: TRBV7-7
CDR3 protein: CASSSGTATNEKLFF

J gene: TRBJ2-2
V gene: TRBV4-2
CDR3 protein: CASNLIAGTRTGELFF

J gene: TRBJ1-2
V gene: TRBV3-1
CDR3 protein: CASSRALRAGDNGCTF

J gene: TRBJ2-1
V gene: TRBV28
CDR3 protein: CASSLLRGGATTYNEQFF

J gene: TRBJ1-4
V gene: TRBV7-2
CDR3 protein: CASSPLGTNEKLFF

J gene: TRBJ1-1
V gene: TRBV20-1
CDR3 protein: CSASITGGEAFF

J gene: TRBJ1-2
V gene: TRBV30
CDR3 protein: CAWSPTLVNYGYTF

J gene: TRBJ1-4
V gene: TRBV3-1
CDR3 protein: CASSQGLQGATNETLFF

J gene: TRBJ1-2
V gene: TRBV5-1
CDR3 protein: CASGPGPPNYGYTF

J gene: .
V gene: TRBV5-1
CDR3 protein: CASSPPFRNEQFF

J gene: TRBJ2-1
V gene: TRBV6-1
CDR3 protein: CASRASGSLNEQFF

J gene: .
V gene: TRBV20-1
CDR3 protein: CSATQTGTQYF

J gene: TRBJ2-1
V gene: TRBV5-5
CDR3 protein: CASDSGGSYNEQFF

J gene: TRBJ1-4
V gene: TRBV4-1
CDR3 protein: CASSQDGAGGEKLFF

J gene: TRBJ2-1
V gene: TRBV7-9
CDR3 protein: CASSNTTWLAGHSYNEQFF

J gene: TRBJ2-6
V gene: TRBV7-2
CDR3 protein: CASRIGPSGANVLTF

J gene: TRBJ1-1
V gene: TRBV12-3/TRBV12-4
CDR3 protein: CASSKSPTEAFF

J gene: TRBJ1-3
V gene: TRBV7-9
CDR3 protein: CASSYDRGGNTIYF

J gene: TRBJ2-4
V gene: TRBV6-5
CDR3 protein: CASSPAGLNIQYF

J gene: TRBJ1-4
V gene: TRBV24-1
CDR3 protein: CATSQGRGYSTNEKLFF

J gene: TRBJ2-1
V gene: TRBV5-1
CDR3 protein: CASSPGTSGTIRNEQFF